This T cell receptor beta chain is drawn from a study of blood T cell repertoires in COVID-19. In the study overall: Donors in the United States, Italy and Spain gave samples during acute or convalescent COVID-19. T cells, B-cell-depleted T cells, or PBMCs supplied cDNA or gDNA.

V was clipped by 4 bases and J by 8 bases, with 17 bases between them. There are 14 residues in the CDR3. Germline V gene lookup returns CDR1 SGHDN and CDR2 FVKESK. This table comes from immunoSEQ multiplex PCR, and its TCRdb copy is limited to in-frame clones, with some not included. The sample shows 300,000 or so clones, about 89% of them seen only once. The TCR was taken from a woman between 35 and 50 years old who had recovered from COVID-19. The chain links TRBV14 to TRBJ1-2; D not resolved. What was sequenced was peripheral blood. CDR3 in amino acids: CASSRSAQRAGYTF. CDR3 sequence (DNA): TGTGCCAGCAGCCGAAGCGCTCAGCGCGCGGGCTACACCTTC.